These 7 T cell receptor beta chains were sequenced from one sample in a study of blood T cell repertoires in COVID-19. Sequencing used immunoSEQ multiplex PCR; TCRdb keeps in-frame clones, though not all of them. Of 68,000 or so clones detected, about 82% appear once; the ten largest clones hold 4.1%. The sequencing sample was made of peripheral blood. These receptors all stem from a middle-aged man with acute or convalescent COVID-19.

The chain uses TRBV19 and TRBJ2-1, with 8 bases aligning to TRBD1. The ends lost 3 bases at V and 5 bases at J; junction bases unmatched: 6. The CDR3 is made up of 15 amino acids. Germline V CDR1 and CDR2: LNHDA, SQIVND (reference sequence). The CDR3 region has the DNA TGTGCCAGTAGTATGGGCAGGGGGCGGAACAATGAGCAGTTCTTC. The encoded protein is CASSMGRGRNNEQFF.

The chain couples TRBV18 to TRBJ2-2; 9 bases are a match to TRBD1. Germline CDR1 KGHSH, CDR2 LQKENI. The CDR3 spans 14 residues. The junction had 1 base not matched to a gene; V was cut back by 6 bases and J by 2 bases. The CDR3 bases are TGTGCCAGCTCGGGACAGGGTAACACCGGGGAGCTGTTTTTT. It codes for CASSGQGNTGELFF.

The rearrangement uses TRBV3-1 (or the pseudogene TRBV3-2) and TRBJ2-1; TRBD2 agrees at 16 bases. Germline CDR1 LGHDT, CDR2 YNNKEL (reference sequence). Unmatched junction bases numbered 0, after V lost 3 bases and J lost 7 bases. The CDR3 has 15 amino acids. As DNA, the CDR3 is TGTGCCAGCAGCCAGGGACTAGCGGGAGGGAATGAGCAGTTCTTC. Translating it yields CASSQGLAGGNEQFF.

The V call is TRBV19, the J call TRBJ1-4; TRBD1 matches 11 bases. Germline CDR1 and CDR2: LNHDA and SQIVND (reference sequence). This CDR3 region has 15 residues. J was trimmed by 10 bases and V by 5 bases; bases with no gene match: 9. The CDR3 sequence is CASSEPGQGEGKLFF. The CDR3 DNA reads as TGTGCCAGTAGTGAACCGGGACAGGGGGAGGGAAAACTGTTTTTT.

The V and J genes are TRBV6-4 and TRBJ2-2; D not certain. CDR3 length: 14 residues. Trimming left V 2 bases short and J 5 bases short, with 9 bases between. Germline V gives CDR1 MRHNA, CDR2 SNTAGT. This CDR3 reads CASSDAPLTGELFF. Written as DNA, the CDR3 is TGTGCCAGCAGTGACGCCCCACTGACCGGGGAGCTGTTTTTT.

V and J are TRBV2 and TRBJ2-3; 9 bases map to TRBD1. The CDR3 totals 14 residues. Germline CDR1 is SNHLY and CDR2 is FYNNEI. Germline trimming cut 1 base from V and 5 bases from J; bases unmatched to any gene: 1. CDR3 in amino acids: CASSEGQGGDTQYF. For the CDR3, the DNA is TGTGCCAGCAGTGAAGGACAGGGGGGAGATACGCAGTATTTT.

The V gene is TRBV10-3, the J gene TRBJ2-2; 8 bases are a match to TRBD2. This CDR3 spans 17 amino acids. CDR1 and CDR2 from the germline V gene are ENHRY and SYGVKD. The J segment lost 6 bases and the V segment lost 6 bases, leaving 15 bases of the junction unmatched. Here the CDR3 reads CAISTSGSGSVAGELFF. Written as DNA, the CDR3 is TGTGCCATCAGCACCTCGGGGAGCGGGAGTGTAGCCGGGGAGCTGTTTTTT.